This T cell receptor (beta chain) was captured in a study of lymphopenia after photon versus proton radiotherapy. Notes on the study in general: Under photons, naive T cells and diversity fell while effector/memory populations rose. Post-nadir TCR diversity decline inversely tracked overall survival among those who died.

Generated by immunoSEQ multiplex PCR, the TCRdb table keeps only in-frame clones and is missing some. Among tens of thousands of clones, approximately 90% were seen once, and the ten largest hold about 3%. Turning to this clone: Its antigen is currently unknown.

Germline lookup yields CDR1 SNHLY and CDR2 FYNNEI. This CDR3 has 17 amino acids. V was pared by 1 base and J by 0 bases, with 13 bases between. The clonotype comes from a woman between 70 and 85 years old with pancreatic cancer. The source material was peripheral blood, sampled from a patient treated with photon-based radiotherapy. The genes are TRBV2 and TRBJ1-3, with D maybe TRBD1 (5 bases). The CDR3 sequence is CASSEVRGVNSGNTIYF. The CDR3 DNA reads as TGTGCCAGCAGTGAAGTGAGGGGAGTCAACTCTGGAAACACCATATATTTT.